The 27 T cell receptor beta chains listed next were all sequenced from one sample in a study of post-analysis software for immune sequencing data. Findings of the study overall: Four or five TRBV segments, TRBV5-6, TRBV5-1 and TRBV20-1 among them, were found more frequent in patients than controls.

Prepared libraries of TCR beta cDNA carried unique molecular identifiers. Using its own MiXCR run on the PCR reads, TCRdb lists one record per CDR3 protein. In the table there are roughly 870,000 distinct CDR3 sequences, around 50% of which are singletons. Their specific antigens are unknown. The sample was blood. These TCRs come from a girl aged 5 to 17 with multiple sclerosis.

This chain connects TRBV5-1 to TRBJ1-5, with TRBD1 as a possible D gene (5 bases). The V and J ends lost 0 bases and 5 bases respectively, with 12 bases between them. The CDR3 is 15 residues long. Germline CDR1 reads SGHRS; CDR2 reads YFSETQ. The CDR3 protein is CASSLVGRADQPQHF. The DNA for the CDR3 is TGCGCCAGCAGCTTGGTGGGCAGGGCGGATCAGCCCCAGCATTTT. Using reference TRBV5-1 and TRBJ1-5 for the parts outside the CDR3, the full variable domain is KAGVTQTPRYLIKTRGQQVTLSCSPISGHRSVSWYQQTPGQGLQFLFEYFSETQRNKGNFPGRFSGRQFSNSRSEMNVSTLELGDSALYLCASSLVGRADQPQHFGDGTRLSIL.

As concerns this clonotype: Relative to the germline gene, one junction end is altered; a read error may explain this. The J gene is TRBJ2-7, the V gene TRBV5-1; 7 nucleotides match TRBD1. This CDR3 region has 14 residues. The V gene's germline CDR1 is SGHRS and CDR2 YFSETQ. CDR3 nucleotides: TGTGCCAGCAGTCTCGGACAGGTATCCTACGAGCAGTACTTC. Residues: CASSLGQVSYEQYF.

V usage is TRBV6-5 and J usage is TRBJ1-1; 9 nucleotides align to TRBD1. V shed 7 bases, J shed 5 bases, and the junction held 8 bases outside the gene matches. The CDR3 has 14 amino acids. Per the germline V gene, CDR1 is MNHEY and CDR2 is SVGAGI. In DNA form, the CDR3 reads TGTGCCAGCAACCGACAGGGGGAGAGGACTGAAGCTTTCTTT. Encoded protein: CASNRQGERTEAFF.

The rearrangement links TRBV5-1 to TRBJ2-3; the D is unclear. The CDR3 sequence is 14 residues long. CDR1 is SGHRS and CDR2 is YFSETQ in the germline V gene. V lost 1 base and J lost 5, with 11 bases in between. CDR3 region: CASSLSRLGDTQYF. The CDR3 nucleotides are TGCGCCAGCAGCTTGAGTCGTCTAGGAGATACGCAGTATTTT.

A few counts support this clonotype. The gene calls are TRBV7-2 and TRBJ2-5; D gene unclear. Trimming left V 0 bases short and J 3 bases short, with 8 bases between. The CDR3 is 14 residues long. Germline V gene sequence: CDR1 SGHTA, CDR2 FQGNSA. The CDR3: CASSLAWLKETQYF. CDR3 coding DNA: TGTGCCAGCAGCTTAGCGTGGCTAAAAGAGACCCAGTACTTC.

V gene TRBV15 combines with J gene TRBJ1-2; D might be TRBD1 (5 bases). The length of the CDR3 is 14 residues. The germline CDR1 and CDR2 sequences are LNHNV and YYDKDF (reference sequence). V was pared by 1 base and J by 3 bases, with 9 bases between. Here the CDR3 reads CATSRGDGDYGYTF. The CDR3 DNA reads TGTGCCACCAGCAGAGGGGACGGAGACTATGGCTACACCTTC.

There are a few counts of this clonotype. This chain links TRBV5-1 with TRBJ2-7, with D tentatively TRBD2 (7 bases). The germline V gene has CDR1 SGHRS and CDR2 YFSETQ. V gave up 2 bases and J gave up 6 bases, with 15 bases separating them. The CDR3 runs to 14 residues. The CDR3 DNA reads TGCGCCAGCAGCTTAAACAGCGCGGGGGCCGAGCAGTACTTC. Translation: CASSLNSAGAEQYF.

The rearrangement uses TRBV9 and TRBJ2-7; 11 nucleotides match TRBD2. The ends lost 3 bases at V and 2 bases at J; junction bases unmatched: 7. From germline, CDR1 is SGDLS and CDR2 YYNGEE. The CDR3 sequence is 16 residues long. The CDR3 region has the DNA TGTGCCAGCAGCGCGGATTTAGCGGGAGGGACCTACGAGCAGTACTTC. Its protein is CASSADLAGGTYEQYF.

The rearrangement links TRBV7-9 to TRBJ2-1, with unresolved D. The V end was cut by 5 bases, the J end by 0 bases, with 8 bases between. CDR3 size: 14 residues. In germline, CDR1 is SEHNR, CDR2 FQNEAQ (reference sequence). CDR3 region: CASSADSSYNEQFF. The CDR3 nucleotides are TGTGCCAGCAGCGCGGATAGCTCCTACAATGAGCAGTTCTTC.

This clonotype was observed a handful of times. The V gene is TRBV18, the J gene TRBJ2-1; the match to TRBD2 covers 8 bases. Looked up from germline, CDR1 is KGHSH and CDR2 is LQKENI. Losses at the gene ends were 4 bases for V and 12 bases for J; bases not matched to a gene: 8. CDR3 size: 13 residues. This chain's CDR3 is CASSRKAGELQFF. DNA of the CDR3: TGTGCCAGCTCACGGAAAGCGGGGGAGCTGCAGTTCTTC.

V is TRBV5-1 and J is TRBJ1-6; tentatively, D is TRBD1 (5 bases). The germline V gene has CDR1 SGHRS and CDR2 YFSETQ. This CDR3 has 16 amino acids. V lost 4 bases, J lost 6 bases, and 17 bases lay in between. This chain's CDR3 is CASSPQGMGPNSPLHF. DNA of the CDR3: TGCGCCAGCAGCCCGCAGGGAATGGGGCCTAATTCACCCCTCCACTTT.

The chain uses TRBV12-5 and TRBJ1-2, with D possibly matching TRBD1 (6 bases). Germline V lookup: CDR1 LGHNT, CDR2 FRNRAP. There are 14 residues in the CDR3. V lost 7 bases, J lost 4 bases, and 16 bases lay in between. The CDR3: CASVSTGRGYGYTF. CDR3 bases: TGTGCTAGTGTCTCGACAGGCCGCGGCTATGGCTACACCTTC.

The J gene is TRBJ2-1, the V gene TRBV7-2; 8 bases map to TRBD1. Trimming removed 0 bases from V and 5 bases from J; junction bases left unmatched: 6. The CDR3 extends over 16 amino acids. CDR1 is SGHTA and CDR2 is FQGNSA in the germline V gene. This CDR3 is CASSLARTGLHNEQFF. CDR3 DNA sequence: TGTGCCAGCAGCTTAGCTCGGACAGGGCTACACAATGAGCAGTTCTTC.

This chain uses TRBV20-1 with TRBJ2-1; no clear D gene. Germline-derived CDR1 and CDR2 are DFQATT and SNEGSKA (reference sequence). The V gene lost 6 bases and the J gene lost 1 base, with 13 bases spanning the gap. This CDR3 is built from 14 residues. CDR3 coding DNA: TGCAGTGCCCAGAACCTTGATTCCTACAATGAGCAGTTCTTC. It codes for CSAQNLDSYNEQFF.

The chain recombines TRBV29-1 with TRBJ2-7, with unresolved D. The CDR3 sequence is 14 residues long. The V end was cut by 0 bases, the J end by 7 bases, with 16 bases between. CDR1 and CDR2 from the germline V gene are SQVTM and ANQGSEA. CDR3 sequence (DNA): TGCAGCGTTGAAGACGCAAGCTCCTACAATGAGCAGTACTTC. It specifies CSVEDASSYNEQYF.

This sequence joins TRBV20-1 and TRBJ2-5; TRBD2 matches at 13 bases. V dropped 0 bases and J dropped 5; count of bases not matched to a gene: 9. This CDR3 spans 17 amino acids. Germline V gene data show CDR1 as DFQATT and CDR2 as SNEGSKA (reference sequence). CDR3 sequence: CSARDSRLAGGKETQYF. The CDR3 nucleotides read TGCAGTGCTAGAGATTCGCGACTAGCGGGGGGAAAGGAGACCCAGTACTTC.

The V call is TRBV10-3, the J call TRBJ1-1; D remains ambiguous. The CDR3 is 13 residues long. The V end was cut by 0 bases, the J end by 4 bases, with 6 bases between. Germline V CDR1 and CDR2: ENHRY, SYGVKD. CDR3 DNA: TGTGCCATCAGTGAGTCGAAAAGCACTGAAGCTTTCTTT. Protein product: CAISESKSTEAFF.

The chain has TRBV5-1 and TRBJ2-4; no clear D. The CDR3 totals 13 residues. V lost 9 bases and J lost 6, with 16 bases in between. Germline loops: CDR1 SGHRS, CDR2 YFSETQ. The DNA of the CDR3 is TGCGCCAACCCTTTGAGAGTAGGAAACATTCAGTACTTC. It translates to CANPLRVGNIQYF.

This clonotype has more than one count but fewer than ten. The V and J genes are TRBV14 and TRBJ2-1; D gene ambiguous. CDR1 and CDR2 (germline): SGHDN, FVKESK. V lost 2 bases and J lost 0, with 5 bases in between. The CDR3 extends over 14 amino acids. Here the CDR3 reads CASSQPSSYNEQFF. The CDR3 nucleotides read TGTGCCAGCAGCCAACCAAGCTCCTACAATGAGCAGTTCTTC.

This clonotype was detected only once. This chain connects TRBV10-3 to TRBJ2-1; 10 positions agree with TRBD2. The CDR3 runs to 17 residues. The J segment lost 5 bases and the V segment lost 8 bases, leaving 15 bases of the junction unmatched. CDR1 is ENHRY, CDR2 SYGVKD, per germline. The CDR3 loop is CAIDPGVAGGPDNEQFF. In DNA form, the CDR3 reads TGTGCCATCGACCCCGGGGTAGCGGGGGGACCTGACAATGAGCAGTTCTTC.

The chain carries TRBV21-1 and TRBJ2-7; TRBD1, the table's D call, was not compared with the DNA. TRBV21-1 constitutes a pseudogene. CDR3 length equals 17 residues. This chain's CDR3 is CASSKEFHGQKVDEQYF. CDR3 bases: TGTGCCAGCAGCAAAGAGTTTCACGGACAGAAAGTGGACGAGCAGTACTTC.

This clonotype was seen only a few times. The rearrangement uses TRBV29-1 and TRBJ2-5; the match to TRBD1 covers 12 bases. This CDR3 has 14 amino acids. The V segment lost 6 bases and the J segment 11 bases; nucleotides outside the gene matches: 13. Germline CDR1 is SQVTM and CDR2 is ANQGSEA. CDR3 nucleotides: TGCAGCGTCTCGGGACAGGGGGCCTCGTGGGAGCAGTACTTC. Amino acids: CSVSGQGASWEQYF.

CDR3 coding DNA: TGCAGTGCTAGACCCAACGGTGGGAATTTCTACGAGCAGTACTTC. Protein sequence: CSARPNGGNFYEQYF. V and J are TRBV20-1 and TRBJ2-7; D unresolved. Germline CDR1 reads DFQATT; CDR2 reads SNEGSKA (reference sequence). The V and J ends lost 2 bases and 3 bases respectively, with 17 bases between them. This CDR3 spans 15 amino acids.

V usage is TRBV7-9 and J usage is TRBJ1-1, with D perhaps TRBD1 (5 bases). V lost 0 bases and J lost 1, with 6 bases in between. The length of the CDR3 is 14 residues. CDR1 and CDR2 from the germline V gene are SEHNR and FQNEAQ (reference sequence). CDR3: CASSLAQANTEAFF. DNA of the CDR3: TGTGCCAGCAGCTTAGCACAGGCGAACACTGAAGCTTTCTTT.

This chain uses TRBV20-1 with TRBJ2-2; TRBD2 matches 8 bases. This CDR3 comprises 16 residues. CDR1 and CDR2 (germline): DFQATT, SNEGSKA (reference sequence). With 3 bases clipped from V and 0 bases from J, the junction kept 6 bases outside the gene matches. CDR3 nucleotides: TGCAGTGCTAGTCACCTAGCGGGTACGAACACCGGGGAGCTGTTTTTT. Protein product: CSASHLAGTNTGELFF.

This clonotype has only a few counts. This chain connects TRBV12-3 or TRBV12-4 to TRBJ1-2; 8 bases agree with TRBD1. The CDR3 has 11 residues. V shed 7 bases and J 8 bases; nucleotides not matched to a gene: 3. The CDR3 sequence is CASTAGGGYTF. The CDR3 nucleotides are TGTGCCAGCACCGCAGGGGGCGGCTACACCTTC.

The chain employs TRBV7-2 and TRBJ2-7, with 9 bases aligning to TRBD2. This CDR3 contains 20 residues. In germline, CDR1 is SGHTA, CDR2 FQGNSA. V lost 5 bases and J lost 7; bases outside the gene matches: 27. CDR3 coding DNA: TGTGCCAGCAGCCCTAAGAGGTCCCTAGCGGGACAAACACGTTCTTATGAGCAGTACTTC. The encoded protein is CASSPKRSLAGQTRSYEQYF.